Listed here is a single T cell receptor (beta chain). This entry is derived from a study of technical replicates of blood from a handful of donors. Some clones are missing from TCRdb's copy, which holds only in-frame ones; the method was immunoSEQ multiplex PCR. Of more than 90,000 clones in the sample, 96% are singletons; the top ten hold approximately 0.2%. The junction had 11 bases not matched to a gene; V was cut back by 4 bases and J by 5 bases. The CDR3 covers 16 residues. Germline-derived CDR1 and CDR2 are SGHNT and YYREEE (reference sequence). The specimen was T cells isolated from PBMCs. The chain carries TRBV5-4 and TRBJ2-3; TRBD2 matches 9 bases. The sequence came from a human donor in good health. CDR3 DNA sequence: TGTGCCAGCAGCCTGGGACTAGCTCAACAAGGAGATACGCAGTATTTT. This sequence encodes CASSLGLAQQGDTQYF.